The next 26 T cell receptor beta chains were all read from a single sample in a study of cytomegalovirus exposure and HLA in healthy donors. Researchers ran the PCR with 60 Vbeta and 13 Jbeta primers. The repertoire was sequenced with immunoSEQ multiplex PCR; TCRdb's copy has only in-frame clones and lacks some. The sample shows roughly 98,000 clones, roughly 79% of them seen only once. Sequences were obtained from PBMCs. Every receptor here comes from a female donor in good health and CMV-seropositive.

The chain couples TRBV6-4 to TRBJ2-3; 8 bases match TRBD2. The CDR3 consists of 14 residues. V lost 5 bases to trimming and J lost 5 bases; unmatched junction nucleotides: 6. CDR1 is MRHNA, CDR2 SNTAGT, per germline. The chain's CDR3 is CASSHSGEGDTQYF. The CDR3 DNA sequence: TGTGCCAGCAGTCATAGCGGGGAAGGAGATACGCAGTATTTT.

The chain carries TRBV29-1 and TRBJ2-1; the match to TRBD2 covers 12 bases. Unmatched junction bases numbered 2, after V lost 1 base and J lost 13 bases. There are 12 residues in the CDR3. In germline, CDR1 is SQVTM, CDR2 ANQGSEA. The CDR3, as DNA: TGCAGCGTTGAAGGGACTAGCGGGATCCAGTTCTTC. Its protein product is CSVEGTSGIQFF.

A word on this clone: The junction and the germline gene differ at one end; a read error may be behind it. The chain employs TRBV19 and TRBJ2-1; TRBD2 aligns across 13 bases. CDR3 length: 15 amino acids. CDR1 is LNHDA and CDR2 is SQIVND in the germline V gene (reference sequence). CDR3 amino acids: CASIQLAGGYTEQFF. The CDR3 DNA is TGTGCCAGTATCCAACTAGCGGGGGGGTACACTGAGCAGTTCTTC.

The chain uses TRBV6-4 and TRBJ2-3; 9 bases align to TRBD1. Germline CDR1 MRHNA, CDR2 SNTAGT. The CDR3 has 14 amino acids. V shed 6 bases, J shed 0 bases, and the junction held 1 base outside the gene matches. The CDR3: CASSGTGSTDTQYF. The CDR3 nucleotides are TGTGCCAGCAGCGGGACAGGGAGCACAGATACGCAGTATTTT.

The chain carries TRBV11-2 and TRBJ2-4; weak D call: TRBD2 (6 bases). Trimming shortened V by 7 bases and J by 8 bases, and 21 bases separated the two germline ends. The V gene's germline CDR1 is SGHAT and CDR2 FQNNGV. This CDR3 has 15 residues. The DNA of the CDR3 is TGTGCCAGCAACAATCGAGGGGACGGGGGAGACATTCAGTACTTC. Encoded protein: CASNNRGDGGDIQYF. The full variable domain, rest sourced from reference TRBV11-2 and TRBJ2-4, is EAGVAQSPRYKIIEKRQSVAFWCNPISGHATLYWYQQILGQGPKLLIQFQNNGVVDDSQLPKDRFSAERLKGVDSTLKIQPAKLEDSAVYLCASNNRGDGGDIQYFGAGTRLSVL.

This clone was seen a few times. The rearrangement links TRBV4-3 to TRBJ1-5; TRBD1 might be the D (6 bases). Between the trimmed V and J ends, which lost 1 base and 6 bases, there was a span of 13 bases. This CDR3 has 15 amino acids. The germline V gene has CDR1 LGHNA and CDR2 YSLEER. CDR3 nucleotides: TGCGCCAGCAGCCAAGTACGAGGGGGGGGTCAGCCCCAGCATTTT. Encoded protein: CASSQVRGGGQPQHF.

The V gene is TRBV10-3, the J gene TRBJ2-5, with 7 bases lining up with TRBD1. Germline CDR1 and CDR2: ENHRY and SYGVKD. CDR3 length: 14 residues. V shed 4 bases and J 5 bases; nucleotides not matched to a gene: 7. The CDR3 DNA sequence: TGTGCCATCAGTGGGGACAGCTCCCCCGAGACCCAGTACTTC. It encodes CAISGDSSPETQYF.

This chain links TRBV28 with TRBJ2-7; D perhaps matches TRBD1 (5 bases). CDR1 is MDHEN, CDR2 SYDVKM, per germline. CDR3 length equals 13 residues. The ends were cut back, 4 bases at V and 2 bases at J, with 9 bases in the middle. CDR3 amino acids: CASSSGYTYEQYF. CDR3 coding DNA: TGTGCCAGCAGTTCAGGGTACACCTACGAGCAGTACTTC.

The chain carries TRBV5-1 and TRBJ1-1, with 7 bases that match TRBD1. The V gene's germline CDR1 is SGHRS and CDR2 YFSETQ. V gave up 3 bases and J gave up 0 bases; unmatched junction bases: 2. The CDR3 runs to 14 residues. CDR3 nucleotide sequence: TGCGCCAGCAGCTCGGGACAGCTGAACACTGAAGCTTTCTTT. It codes for CASSSGQLNTEAFF.

The chain combines TRBV15 with TRBJ2-5; 8 bases match TRBD1. The germline V gene encodes CDR1 LNHNV and CDR2 YYDKDF (reference sequence). The CDR3 totals 15 residues. The V segment lost 0 bases and the J segment 5 bases; nucleotides outside the gene matches: 5. The CDR3, as DNA: TGTGCCACCAGCAGAGACCCAGGGGGCGAGGAGACCCAGTACTTC. Protein product: CATSRDPGGEETQYF. The entire variable domain, with the rest obtained from reference TRBV15 and TRBJ2-5, is as follows: DAMVIQNPRYQVTQFGKPVTLSCSQTLNHNVMYWYQQKSSQAPKLLFHYYDKDFNNEADTPDNFQSRRPNTSFCFLDIRSPGLGDTAMYLCATSRDPGGEETQYFGPGTRLLVL.

This clone has only a few counts. The chain is built from TRBV6-8 and TRBJ2-7, with a possible D match to TRBD1 (5 bases). There are 19 residues in the CDR3. Germline CDR1 MNHGY, CDR2 SAAAGT. V lost 5 bases and J 0 bases, leaving 26 bases between the germline ends. The CDR3 nucleotides are TGTGCCAGCAGTGCGAAATTCAGAAAGGACATTCCGATCTCCTACGAGCAGTACTTC. It encodes CASSAKFRKDIPISYEQYF.

The chain recombines TRBV9 with TRBJ2-2, with D hard to call. The germline gives CDR1 SGDLS, CDR2 YYNGEE. V was trimmed by 7 bases and J by 1 base, leaving 5 bases between them. The CDR3 extends over 12 amino acids. The CDR3 DNA sequence: TGTGCCAGCTCAATGAACACCGGGGAGCTGTTTTTT. Translating it yields CASSMNTGELFF.

The CDR3 coding sequence is TGCAGCGCCGGTGAGGCGGGAGTTGATACGCAGTATTTT. Protein sequence: CSAGEAGVDTQYF. This chain links TRBV29-1 with TRBJ2-3, with 7 bases that match TRBD2. Germline CDR1 SQVTM, CDR2 ANQGSEA. The CDR3 runs 13 residues. Trimming took 7 bases from V and 6 from J; bases not matched to a gene: 10.

This clone appeared a single time. Other DNA sequences within the sample encode an identical CDR3. The chain links TRBV5-1 to TRBJ2-7; D gene ambiguous. V was trimmed by 3 bases and J by 4 bases, leaving 5 bases between them. Germline CDR1 reads SGHRS; CDR2 reads YFSETQ. This CDR3 region has 11 residues. The chain's CDR3 is CASSSAYEQYF. In nucleotides, the CDR3 is TGCGCCAGCAGCTCTGCGTACGAGCAGTACTTC. Filled out from reference TRBV5-1 and TRBJ2-7, the complete variable domain reads KAGVTQTPRYLIKTRGQQVTLSCSPISGHRSVSWYQQTPGQGLQFLFEYFSETQRNKGNFPGRFSGRQFSNSRSEMNVSTLELGDSALYLCASSSAYEQYFGPGTRLTVT.

The chain has TRBV28 and TRBJ1-6; TRBD1 is a possible D gene (6 bases). This CDR3 comprises 16 residues. Trimming stripped 5 bases from V and 4 bases from J, with 15 bases between. Germline V gene sequence: CDR1 MDHEN, CDR2 SYDVKM. The CDR3 spells CASSATSTGYNSPLHF. In DNA, the CDR3 is TGTGCCAGCAGTGCCACGTCTACAGGGTATAATTCACCCCTCCACTTT.

The chain links TRBV5-6 to TRBJ2-1; TRBD2 aligns across 10 bases. This CDR3 region has 16 residues. CDR1 is SGHDT and CDR2 is YYEEEE in the germline V gene. V shed 0 bases, J shed 4 bases, and the junction held 4 bases outside the gene matches. CDR3 DNA: TGTGCCAGCAGCTTGGCCGGGACTAGCGCATACAATGAGCAGTTCTTC. This gives the protein CASSLAGTSAYNEQFF.

The chain combines TRBV30 with TRBJ1-4, with 10 positions matching TRBD1. J gave up 10 bases and V 5 bases, and 7 bases lay outside the gene matches. CDR3 size: 13 residues. Germline lookup yields CDR1 GTSNPN and CDR2 SVGIG (reference sequence). The CDR3 spells CAWGGQGVGKLFF. The DNA for the CDR3 is TGTGCCTGGGGCGGACAGGGGGTTGGAAAACTGTTTTTT. The variable domain in full, completed from reference TRBV30 and TRBJ1-4, reads SQTIHQWPATLVQPVGSPLSLECTVEGTSNPNLYWYRQAAGRGLQLLFYSVGIGQISSEVPQNLSASRPQDRQFILSSKKLLLSDSGFYLCAWGGQGVGKLFFGSGTQLSVL.

V gene TRBV30 combines with J gene TRBJ2-1; TRBD2 is a possible D gene (6 bases). The CDR3 extends over 15 amino acids. In germline, CDR1 is GTSNPN, CDR2 SVGIG (reference sequence). V lost 4 bases to trimming and J lost 3 bases, with 16 bases between them. The CDR3 bases are TGTGCCTGGATCTCGGGTAGCGGCTACTACAATGAGCAGTTCTTC. Translating gives CAWISGSGYYNEQFF.

The chain has TRBV5-1 and TRBJ2-7; tentatively, D is TRBD1 (6 bases). CDR1 is SGHRS and CDR2 is YFSETQ in the germline V gene. This CDR3 region has 13 residues. The ends were cut back, 0 bases at V and 3 bases at J, with 7 bases in the middle. The DNA of the CDR3 is TGCGCCAGCAGCTTGGACAGGGTCTACGAGCAGTACTTC. This gives the protein CASSLDRVYEQYF.

The rearrangement uses TRBV4-3 and TRBJ2-7, with D perhaps matching TRBD2 (6 bases). This CDR3 spans 14 amino acids. V was shortened by 0 bases and J by 3 bases, with 9 bases between the two germline ends. Germline CDR1 LGHNA, CDR2 YSLEER. In nucleotides, the CDR3 is TGCGCCAGCAGCCAAGACGCGGGGCGCTACGAGCAGTACTTC. Its translation is CASSQDAGRYEQYF.

The CDR3 protein is CASSLTGTGAYEQYF. CDR3 sequence (DNA): TGTGCCAGCAGCTTGACCGGGACAGGAGCTTACGAGCAGTACTTC. The chain links TRBV7-2 to TRBJ2-7; TRBD1 agrees at 8 bases. This CDR3 is built from 15 residues. CDR1 is SGHTA and CDR2 is FQGNSA in the germline V gene. V shed 3 bases and J 4 bases; nucleotides not matched to a gene: 8.

Here the CDR3 reads CASRGVLDTGELFF. In DNA form, the CDR3 reads TGTGCCAGCAGAGGAGTTTTGGACACCGGGGAGCTGTTTTTT. The chain combines TRBV6-5 with TRBJ2-2, with D hard to call. The CDR3 length is 14 residues. Trimming cost V 6 bases and J 3 bases, with 11 bases left between them. Germline V gene data show CDR1 as MNHEY and CDR2 as SVGAGI.

The rearrangement joins TRBV11-1 to TRBJ1-2, with a possible D match to TRBD1 (6 bases). Germline loops: CDR1 SGHAT, CDR2 FQDESV (reference sequence). V gave up 5 bases and J gave up 13 bases, with 14 bases separating them. This CDR3 is 11 amino acids long. CDR3 coding DNA: TGTGCCAGCAGCCGAGCGGGGGCGCCCACCTTC. It codes for CASSRAGAPTF.

This clone has a handful of counts. This chain connects TRBV5-1 to TRBJ1-2; 7 bases are a match to TRBD1. This CDR3 has 15 amino acids. The V gene's germline CDR1 is SGHRS and CDR2 YFSETQ. V shed 4 bases and J 0 bases; nucleotides not matched to a gene: 6. As DNA, the CDR3 is TGCGCCAGCAGCCTCAGGGACAGCGCTAACTATGGCTACACCTTC. Its translation is CASSLRDSANYGYTF.

This chain connects TRBV6-5 to TRBJ2-1, with D possibly being TRBD2 (6 bases). Germline assignment: CDR1 MNHEY and CDR2 SVGAGI. This CDR3 has 12 amino acids. Trimming stripped 5 bases from V and 9 bases from J, with 11 bases between. The CDR3 bases are TGTGCCAGCAGTACTAGCTCGTCTGAGCAGTTCTTC. It yields the protein CASSTSSSEQFF.

The CDR3 bases are TGTGCCAGCAGCCATAGCAGGGGGTGGTCTAATGAAAAACTGTTTTTT. Translation gives CASSHSRGWSNEKLFF. The chain has TRBV28 and TRBJ1-4, with 7 positions matching TRBD1. Germline trimming cut 6 bases from V and 3 bases from J; bases unmatched to any gene: 10. Germline V lookup: CDR1 MDHEN, CDR2 SYDVKM. The CDR3 is 16 amino acids.